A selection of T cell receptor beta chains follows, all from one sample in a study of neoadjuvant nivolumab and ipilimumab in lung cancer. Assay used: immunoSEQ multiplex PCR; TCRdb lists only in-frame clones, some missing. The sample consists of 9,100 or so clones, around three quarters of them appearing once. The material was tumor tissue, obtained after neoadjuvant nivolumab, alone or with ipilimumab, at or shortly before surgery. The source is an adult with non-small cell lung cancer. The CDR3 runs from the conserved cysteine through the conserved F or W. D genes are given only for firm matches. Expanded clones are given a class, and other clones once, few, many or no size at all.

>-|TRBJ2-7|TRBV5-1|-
TGCGCCAGCAGCTTGGATGCAGGGAGCTACGAGCAGTACTTC
CASSLDAGSYEQYF
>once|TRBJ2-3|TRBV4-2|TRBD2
TGTGCCAGCAGCCAGCTAGCGGGGGGCACAGATACGCAGTATTTT
CASSQLAGGTDTQYF
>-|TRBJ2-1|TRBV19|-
TGTGCCAGTAGTATTGTGGGTGCGCCTGAGCAGTTCTTC
CASSIVGAPEQFF
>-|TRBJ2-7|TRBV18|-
TGTGCCAGCTCACCAGTATCAGGGTCCGGCGAGCAGTACTTC
CASSPVSGSGEQYF
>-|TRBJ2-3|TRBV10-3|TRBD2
TGTGCCATCAGGGCCCTCTCTAGCGGAGGCCCAGATACGCAGTATTTT
CAIRALSSGGPDTQYF
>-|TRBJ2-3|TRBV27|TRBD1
TGTGCCAGCAGTTCCCAGGACAGGGGCGCAGATACGCAGTATTTT
CASSSQDRGADTQYF
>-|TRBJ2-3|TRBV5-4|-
TGTGCCAGCAGCTCCCCAACGAGCACAGATACGCAGTATTTT
CASSSPTSTDTQYF
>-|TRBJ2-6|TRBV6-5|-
TGTGGCACAGCGGTGGGGTGGTCTGGGGCCAACGTCCTGACTTTC
CGTAVGWSGANVLTF
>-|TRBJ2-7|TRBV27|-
TGTGCCAGCAGTCCCCTGCCCCTCTACGAGCAGTACTTC
CASSPLPLYEQYF
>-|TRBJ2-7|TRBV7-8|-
TGTGCCAGCAGCTTCGAGACTAGTCTTTACGAGCAGTACTTC
CASSFETSLYEQYF